This T cell receptor beta chain derives from a study of blood T cell repertoires in COVID-19. Study at large: Researchers got acute and convalescent COVID-19 samples from the United States, Italy and Spain.

Authors' processing steps: Estimated nucleated cell counts came from reference gene primer amplification. Sequenced by immunoSEQ multiplex PCR; TCRdb stores in-frame clones only, minus some. For V, J and clone size, that table is used; D and trimming come from the DNA. Among more than 250,000 clones listed, nearly 85% were seen once. CDR3 size: 11 residues. The germline V and J ends were trimmed by 1 base and 8 bases, with 8 bases remaining between them. Germline CDR1 reads DFQATT; CDR2 reads SNEGSKA (reference sequence). The TCR comes from a human donor in a cohort sampled during active COVID-19. The sequenced material came from peripheral blood. The chain employs TRBV20-1 and TRBJ1-1; D ambiguous. This chain's CDR3 is CSARARIEAFF. In DNA form, the CDR3 reads TGCAGTGCTAGAGCGCGAATAGAAGCTTTCTTT.